The 2 T cell receptor beta chains below come from one sample, sequenced in a study of blood T cell repertoires in COVID-19. Method: immunoSEQ multiplex PCR; TCRdb's copy keeps in-frame clones and lacks some. In the table there are about 140,000 clones, approximately 85% of which are singletons. The sample consisted of peripheral blood. The receptors were sampled from a man aged 50 to 60 with acute or convalescent COVID-19.

The V call is TRBV9, the J call TRBJ1-2, with TRBD1 matching over 9 bases. Germline assignment: CDR1 SGDLS and CDR2 YYNGEE. Trimming removed 5 bases from V and 5 bases from J; junction bases left unmatched: 4. There are 13 residues in the CDR3. The CDR3 nucleotides read TGTGCCAGCAGAGCCGGGACAGGGTATGGCTACACCTTC. Protein product: CASRAGTGYGYTF.

This chain joins TRBV13 and TRBJ2-7; weak D call: TRBD2 (7 bases). The V and J ends lost 0 bases and 0 bases respectively, with 15 bases between them. This CDR3 spans 17 amino acids. In germline, CDR1 is PRHDT, CDR2 FYEKMQ (reference sequence). CDR3 DNA sequence: TGTGCCAGCAGCTTAGGAGGGGGGGTCTTTGGCTCCTACGAGCAGTACTTC. Translated: CASSLGGGVFGSYEQYF.